What follows are 8 T cell receptor beta chains derived from one specimen sequenced in a study of blood T cell repertoires in COVID-19. Assay used: immunoSEQ multiplex PCR; TCRdb lists only in-frame clones, some missing. Of under 300,000 clones detected, 85% to 90% appear once; the ten largest clones hold about 4%. The sample consisted of peripheral blood. The source of these receptors is a woman aged 40 to 50 with acute or convalescent COVID-19.

CDR3 amino acids: CASSRRTTTNEKLFF. The CDR3 DNA reads as TGTGCCAGCAGCCGACGGACTACAACTAATGAAAAACTGTTTTTT. The rearrangement links TRBV14 to TRBJ1-4; D remains unclear. Trimming stripped 4 bases from V and 0 bases from J, with 9 bases between. The CDR3 loop spans 15 amino acids. Per germline, CDR1 SGHDN and CDR2 FVKESK.

The chain employs TRBV29-1 and TRBJ1-5; D perhaps matches TRBD1 (5 bases). Trimming took off 4 bases at V and 5 bases at J, with 12 bases between the two ends. Germline CDR1 SQVTM, CDR2 ANQGSEA. CDR3 length: 13 amino acids. CDR3 DNA sequence: TGCAGCGTTGCAACGGGGGTGGATCAGCCCCAGCATTTT. This translates into CSVATGVDQPQHF.

This rearrangement joins TRBV2 to TRBJ2-6; D gene uncertain. The CDR3 extends over 16 amino acids. Trimming removed 2 bases from V and 0 bases from J, with 8 bases in between. Germline CDR1 and CDR2: SNHLY and FYNNEI. In DNA form, the CDR3 reads TGTGCCAGCAGTGAAAACAGAGACTCTGGGGCCAACGTCCTGACTTTC. Translation: CASSENRDSGANVLTF. The whole variable domain, filled in from reference TRBV2 and TRBJ2-6, reads EPEVTQTPSHQVTQMGQEVILRCVPISNHLYFYWYRQILGQKVEFLVSFYNNEISEKSEIFDDQFSVERPDGSNFTLKIRSTKLEDSAMYFCASSENRDSGANVLTFGAGSRLTVL.

This clone has just one count. CDR3 DNA sequence: TGTGCCAGCAGGAGACAGGACAGCACTGAAGCTTTCTTT. Translated, it gives CASRRQDSTEAFF. This chain links TRBV27 with TRBJ1-1; D is possibly TRBD1 (6 bases). Trimming left V 6 bases short and J 4 bases short, with 12 bases between. The CDR3 runs 13 residues. CDR1 MNHEY and CDR2 SMNVEV come from the germline V gene (reference sequence).

As concerns this clone: The sample contains more than one DNA sequence encoding this CDR3. The chain employs TRBV6-5 and TRBJ1-1; TRBD1 agrees at 8 bases. The CDR3 runs to 14 residues. Germline CDR1 is MNHEY and CDR2 is SVGAGI. Trimming cost V 2 bases and J 2 bases; bases outside gene matches: 1. The CDR3 DNA follows: TGTGCCAGCAGTTACGGGACAGGTAACACTGAAGCTTTCTTT. It codes for CASSYGTGNTEAFF.

This clone is a singleton in its sample. This chain joins TRBV30 and TRBJ2-1; the match to TRBD2 covers 9 bases. Trimming removed 5 bases from V and 4 bases from J; junction bases left unmatched: 15. Germline values: CDR1 GTSNPN, CDR2 SVGIG (reference sequence). CDR3 length: 17 residues. The CDR3: CAWGSSGSGGQYNEQFF. The CDR3 coding sequence is TGTGCCTGGGGGTCCTCGGGTAGCGGGGGCCAATACAATGAGCAGTTCTTC. The full variable domain, rest sourced from reference TRBV30 and TRBJ2-1, is SQTIHQWPATLVQPVGSPLSLECTVEGTSNPNLYWYRQAAGRGLQLLFYSVGIGQISSEVPQNLSASRPQDRQFILSSKKLLLSDSGFYLCAWGSSGSGGQYNEQFFGPGTRLTVL.

The chain carries TRBV3-1 (or the pseudogene TRBV3-2) and TRBJ1-2; 11 bases are shared with TRBD1. CDR1 is LGHDT, CDR2 YNNKEL, per germline (reference sequence). The J segment lost 6 bases and the V segment lost 4 bases, leaving 10 bases of the junction unmatched. The CDR3 spans 16 residues. CDR3 sequence (DNA): TGTGCCAGCAGCCCCGCCCAGGGGACAGGGGGACATGGCTACACCTTC. This translates into CASSPAQGTGGHGYTF.

This chain uses TRBV4-1 with TRBJ1-5; a weak D match, TRBD1 (6 bases). The CDR3 has 17 residues. Trimming pared 2 bases from V and 2 bases from J, leaving 16 bases between. Germline CDR1 MGHRA, CDR2 YSYEKL. CDR3 in amino acids: CASSQPSKGVGNQPQHF. Here the CDR3 DNA reads TGCGCCAGCAGCCAACCTTCGAAGGGGGTCGGCAATCAGCCCCAGCATTTT.